This TCR beta chain was recovered during a study of T cell clonotyping in hematopoietic cell transplantation. Trimming took off 3 bases at V and 5 bases at J, with 16 bases between the two ends. CDR1 and CDR2 from the germline V gene are MGHDK and SYGVNS. The CDR3 extends over 16 amino acids. The repertoire was sequenced with immunoSEQ multiplex PCR; TCRdb's copy has only in-frame clones and lacks some. The sample has approximately 17,000 clones, roughly 58% seen once. Concerning this clone: What it binds is unknown.

Study-level results: At the given depth, recipient repertoires were over 95% de novo clonotypes. Graft donor and pretransplant recipient Inverse Simpson Index values predicted broader posttransplant TCR diversity. Cells were unsorted, so CD4 and CD8 contributions were not separated.

V is TRBV25-1 and J is TRBJ1-4, with D perhaps matching TRBD1 (5 bases). The sequencing here drew on PBMCs, taken 30 days after allogeneic stem cell transplant. The clonotype was recovered from a male patient in his fifties who had an allogeneic stem cell transplant from an unrelated donor, so T cells may come from the graft donor. Some clones in this sample may be carry-over from other donors' samples. The DNA for the CDR3 is TGTGCCAGCAGTGACCTAAGAGCAGGGACGAATGAAAAACTGTTTTTT. Its protein product is CASSDLRAGTNEKLFF.